A selection of T cell receptor beta chains follows, all from one sample in a study of blood T cell repertoires in COVID-19. TCRdb keeps only in-frame clones here, not all; method: immunoSEQ multiplex PCR. The table lists roughly 80,000 clones, roughly 90% of them singletons, with 9.1% in the top ten. The sequenced sample consisted of peripheral blood. These receptors were taken from a human donor in a cohort sampled during active COVID-19. Both conserved end residues are part of each CDR3. D genes are given only for firm matches. Not all rows give a size; the values are once, few, many and, for expanded clones, a class.

size: .
J: TRBJ2-5
D: TRBD2
V: TRBV4-2
DNA: TGTGCCAGCAGCCAAGAAACTAGCGATTACCAAGAGACCCAGTACTTC
CDR3: CASSQETSDYQETQYF

size: .
J: TRBJ1-6
D: .
V: TRBV7-3
DNA: TGTGCCAGCAGCCTCGGGGGGCACAAAGATAATTCACCCCTCCACTTT
CDR3: CASSLGGHKDNSPLHF

size: .
J: TRBJ2-3
D: TRBD2
V: TRBV27
DNA: TGTGCCACCCTAGGACTAGCGGGAGCGGTGGATACGCAGTATTTT
CDR3: CATLGLAGAVDTQYF

size: .
J: TRBJ2-1
D: .
V: TRBV11-3
DNA: TGTGCCAGCAGCTTAGATAGCGGAACCTACAATGAGCAGTTCTTC
CDR3: CASSLDSGTYNEQFF

size: .
J: TRBJ2-2
D: .
V: TRBV7-2
DNA: TGTGCCAGCAGCTTTGCGGGGCCGAACACCGGGGAGCTGTTTTTT
CDR3: CASSFAGPNTGELFF

size: .
J: TRBJ2-5
D: TRBD2
V: TRBV2
DNA: TGTGCCAGCAGACTAGGAGTAGCGGGAGGGCCGGAGACCCAGTACTTC
CDR3: CASRLGVAGGPETQYF

size: once
J: TRBJ1-1
D: .
V: TRBV24-1
DNA: TGTGCCACCAGTGATTCCGGGACACTTAACACTGAAGCTTTCTTT
CDR3: CATSDSGTLNTEAFF

size: .
J: TRBJ2-7
D: .
V: TRBV6-1
DNA: TGTGCCAGCAGTGAATTGGGGGGAGGCCCCTCCGAGCAGTACTTC
CDR3: CASSELGGGPSEQYF

size: .
J: TRBJ1-2
D: .
V: TRBV18
DNA: TGTGCCAGCTCACCAGACAGCTATGGTGGCTACACCTTC
CDR3: CASSPDSYGGYTF

size: once
J: TRBJ2-7
D: TRBD2
V: TRBV5-1
DNA: TGCGCCAGCAGCTTGGGGCTAGCGGGGGGCTACGAGCAGTACTTC
CDR3: CASSLGLAGGYEQYF

size: .
J: TRBJ2-2
D: TRBD2
V: TRBV4-1
DNA: TGCGCCAGCAGCCAAGGGCAACTAGCGGGAGGACACACCGGGGAGCTGTTTTTT
CDR3: CASSQGQLAGGHTGELFF

size: .
J: TRBJ1-5
D: .
V: TRBV2
DNA: TGTGCCAGCAGTCTTGCCAGGGTCAATCAGCCCCAGCATTTT
CDR3: CASSLARVNQPQHF

size: .
J: TRBJ1-4
D: .
V: TRBV5-1
DNA: TGCGCCAGCAGCTTGGCAGGGTCCGGTGAAAAACTGTTTTTT
CDR3: CASSLAGSGEKLFF

size: .
J: TRBJ1-4
D: .
V: TRBV2
DNA: TGTGCCAGCACCCTATTTACAGGGTGGTCGGAAAAACTGTTTTTT
CDR3: CASTLFTGWSEKLFF

size: .
J: TRBJ2-7
D: .
V: TRBV19
DNA: TGTGCCAGCTTGGGGGGGTGGGACAGGCTAAGCTCCTACGAGCAGTACTTC
CDR3: CASLGGWDRLSSYEQYF

size: few
J: TRBJ2-2
D: TRBD1
V: TRBV2
DNA: TGTGCCAGCAGTAAACAGGGGACCGGGGAGCTGTTTTTT
CDR3: CASSKQGTGELFF

size: .
J: TRBJ2-2
D: TRBD2
V: TRBV2
DNA: TGTGCCAGCAGTCTCGGTAGCGGGAGGACCCGGACCGGGGAGCTGTTTTTT
CDR3: CASSLGSGRTRTGELFF

size: .
J: TRBJ2-1
D: .
V: TRBV18
DNA: TGTGCCAGCTCTCTAGTTGACCGCAATGAGCAGTTCTTC
CDR3: CASSLVDRNEQFF

size: .
J: TRBJ2-2
D: .
V: TRBV19
DNA: TGTGCCAGTAGTATGTCGTTGAGCACCGGGGAGCTGTTTTTT
CDR3: CASSMSLSTGELFF

size: .
J: TRBJ2-3
D: .
V: TRBV6-6
DNA: TGTGCCAGCAGTTACTCGAGCGCGGGGAGCACAGATACGCAGTATTTT
CDR3: CASSYSSAGSTDTQYF

size: .
J: TRBJ2-7
D: .
V: TRBV6-1
DNA: TGTGCCAGCAGTGAAGCGGGGGACATAGGCTACGAGCAGTACTTC
CDR3: CASSEAGDIGYEQYF

size: .
J: TRBJ2-4
D: TRBD2
V: TRBV10-2
DNA: TGCGCCAGCAGTGAATGGACGGGGACTAGCGGGGGGACGTACATTCAGTACTTC
CDR3: CASSEWTGTSGGTYIQYF

size: .
J: TRBJ2-1
D: TRBD1
V: TRBV10-3
DNA: TGTGCCATCAGTGAGTCTGGGGACAGGGGGGATGGTGAGCAGTTCTTC
CDR3: CAISESGDRGDGEQFF

size: few
J: TRBJ1-4
D: .
V: TRBV2
DNA: TGTGCCAGCAGCCGGACAGCAGTCAATGAAAAACTGTTTTTT
CDR3: CASSRTAVNEKLFF

size: .
J: TRBJ2-3
D: TRBD2
V: TRBV6-5
DNA: TGTGCCACTCATAGCGGGAGGGGGACAGATACGCAGTATTTT
CDR3: CATHSGRGTDTQYF

size: .
J: TRBJ2-7
D: .
V: TRBV30
DNA: TGTGCCTGGAGACTAGCCGATTTGTACGAGCAGTACTTC
CDR3: CAWRLADLYEQYF

size: once
J: TRBJ2-1
D: .
V: TRBV12-3/TRBV12-4
DNA: TGTGCCAGCAGTTTACGGCTAGCAAATGAGCAGTTCTTC
CDR3: CASSLRLANEQFF

size: .
J: TRBJ2-1
D: .
V: TRBV28
DNA: TGTGCCAGCAGTTTATTAGGCGGTTACAATGAGCAGTTCTTC
CDR3: CASSLLGGYNEQFF

size: .
J: TRBJ2-7
D: TRBD1
V: TRBV6-5
DNA: TGTGCCAGCAGTTCCGGGACAGGGGGCCTCAAGTACGAGCAGTACTTC
CDR3: CASSSGTGGLKYEQYF

size: .
J: TRBJ2-3
D: TRBD2
V: TRBV24-1
DNA: TGTGCCACCAGTGATCCACTTGAGCGGGGGGGCAGAAATACGCAGTATTTT
CDR3: CATSDPLERGGRNTQYF

size: .
J: TRBJ2-3
D: TRBD1
V: TRBV3-1/TRBV3-2
DNA: TGTGCCAGCAGCCTACGGACAGGGGGCGGCACAGATACGCAGTATTTT
CDR3: CASSLRTGGGTDTQYF

size: .
J: TRBJ2-5
D: .
V: TRBV14
DNA: TGTGCCAGCAGCCAAGGTCAGGGGTTCGAGACCCAGTACTTC
CDR3: CASSQGQGFETQYF

size: .
J: TRBJ2-7
D: TRBD1
V: TRBV28
DNA: TGTGCCAGCAGTTTAAACCCGGACAGGGACGGGTGGTACTTC
CDR3: CASSLNPDRDGWYF

size: .
J: TRBJ1-1
D: .
V: TRBV2
DNA: TGTGCCAGCAGTACAGGGTTGGGTGAAGCTTTCTTT
CDR3: CASSTGLGEAFF

size: once
J: TRBJ2-5
D: .
V: TRBV5-1
DNA: TGCGCCAGCAGGCCTACGAGCGGAGAGACCCAGTACTTC
CDR3: CASRPTSGETQYF